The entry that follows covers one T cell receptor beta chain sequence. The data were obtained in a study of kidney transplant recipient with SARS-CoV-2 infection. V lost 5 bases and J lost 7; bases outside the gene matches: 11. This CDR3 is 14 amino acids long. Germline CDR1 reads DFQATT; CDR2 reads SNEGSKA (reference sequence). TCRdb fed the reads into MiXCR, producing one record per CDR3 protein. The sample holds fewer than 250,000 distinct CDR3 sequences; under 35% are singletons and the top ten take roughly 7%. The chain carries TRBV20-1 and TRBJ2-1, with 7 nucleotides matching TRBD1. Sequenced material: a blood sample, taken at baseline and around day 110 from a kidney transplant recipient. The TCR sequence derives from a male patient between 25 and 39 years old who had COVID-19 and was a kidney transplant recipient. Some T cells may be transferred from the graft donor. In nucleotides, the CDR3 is TGCAGTGCTCCGACAGGGTATACGGGGAATGAGCAGTTCTTC. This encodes CSAPTGYTGNEQFF.